Presented here are 12 T cell receptor beta chains from one specimen sequenced in a study of cytomegalovirus exposure and HLA in healthy donors listed by TCRdb under 2017. Library construction relied on the immunoSEQ multiplex PCR assay. Sourced from immuneACCESS, this table was stored by TCRdb with only in-frame sequences that have V and J called. A share of the clones is absent; for the studies checked, an unresolved V gene accounts for under half, and the remainder has no known explanation. In all, the sample holds fewer than 120,000 clones, and roughly 89% of those were seen once. Of the sample, under 2% falls within the top ten clones. The sequenced material came from PBMCs. The receptors come from a woman between 18 and 29 years old in good health and CMV-seronegative.

V usage is TRBV7-9 and J usage is TRBJ2-7, with TRBD1 matching over 7 bases. CDR1 and CDR2 from the germline V gene are SEHNR and FQNEAQ (reference sequence). Losses at the gene ends were 5 bases for V and 2 bases for J; bases not matched to a gene: 6. There are 14 residues in the CDR3. This CDR3 reads CASSPRTGTYEQYF. In DNA, the CDR3 is TGTGCCAGCAGCCCTCGGACAGGTACCTACGAGCAGTACTTC.

The V and J genes are TRBV27 and TRBJ2-5; D perhaps matches TRBD2 (7 bases). The CDR3 has 15 amino acids. CDR1 and CDR2 from the germline V gene are MNHEY and SMNVEV (reference sequence). V lost 2 bases and J lost 0, with 10 bases in between. CDR3 in amino acids: CASSLRGAYQETQYF. CDR3 coding DNA: TGTGCCAGCAGTTTACGGGGGGCGTACCAAGAGACCCAGTACTTC.

The chain has TRBV7-2 and TRBJ2-3, with 10 positions matching TRBD1. CDR3 length: 15 residues. Germline V gene lookup returns CDR1 SGHTA and CDR2 FQGNSA. With 6 bases clipped from V and 7 bases from J, the junction kept 10 bases outside the gene matches. The CDR3 nucleotides are TGTGCCAGCAGTACGACAGGGGGCAGTCGAAATACGCAGTATTTT. The encoded protein is CASSTTGGSRNTQYF.

The rearrangement joins TRBV27 to TRBJ1-2; 7 bases agree with TRBD1. There are 14 residues in the CDR3. Germline values: CDR1 MNHEY, CDR2 SMNVEV (reference sequence). With V trimmed by 3 bases and J by 6 bases, 7 bases remained unmatched. CDR3 in DNA: TGTGCCAGCAGTTTCAACAGGGGAAGAGATGGCTACACCTTC. It encodes CASSFNRGRDGYTF.

J is TRBJ1-5 and V is TRBV28; D is undetermined. The germline V gene encodes CDR1 MDHEN and CDR2 SYDVKM. V lost 2 bases and J 4 bases, leaving 6 bases between the germline ends. The CDR3 totals 13 residues. The CDR3 DNA follows: TGTGCCAGCAGTTTACCCCTAAATCAGCCCCAGCATTTT. This sequence encodes CASSLPLNQPQHF.

The J gene is TRBJ2-2, the V gene TRBV11-3, with TRBD1 matching 8 bases. The CDR3 extends over 16 amino acids. Per germline, CDR1 SGHNT and CDR2 YENEEA. After removal of 1 base from V and 3 bases from J, the junction contained 4 bases not matched to a gene. DNA of the CDR3: TGTGCCAGCAGCTTAGCACAGGGGGTCGACACCGGGGAGCTGTTTTTT. It codes for CASSLAQGVDTGELFF.

The chain has TRBV5-1 and TRBJ1-1; no clear D gene. Germline lookup yields CDR1 SGHRS and CDR2 YFSETQ. This CDR3 comprises 15 residues. Trimming removed 2 bases from V and 0 bases from J, with 11 bases in between. The CDR3 here is CASSFNALMNTEAFF. In DNA, the CDR3 is TGCGCCAGCAGCTTTAATGCGCTAATGAACACTGAAGCTTTCTTT.

The chain uses TRBV29-1 and TRBJ2-1; 7 nucleotides align to TRBD1. The V and J ends lost 7 bases and 5 bases, in that order; junction bases with no gene match: 8. This CDR3 has 13 amino acids. The V gene's germline CDR1 is SQVTM and CDR2 ANQGSEA. The CDR3 loop reads CSARGGQDNEQFF. CDR3 nucleotides: TGCAGCGCCCGAGGGGGCCAGGACAATGAGCAGTTCTTC.

The rearrangement uses TRBV11-2 and TRBJ2-1; no reliable D call. This CDR3 comprises 14 residues. The V and J ends lost 3 bases and 5 bases respectively, with 11 bases between them. CDR1 is SGHAT, CDR2 FQNNGV, per germline. The CDR3 protein is CASSFERLNNEQFF. The DNA for the CDR3 is TGTGCCAGCAGCTTCGAGCGACTTAACAATGAGCAGTTCTTC.

The chain is built from TRBV27 and TRBJ2-3, with D perhaps matching TRBD2 (5 bases). Germline-derived CDR1 and CDR2 are MNHEY and SMNVEV (reference sequence). Trimming shortened V by 6 bases and J by 1 base, and 14 bases separated the two germline ends. There are 15 residues in the CDR3. The CDR3: CASRIRDLGTDTQYF. The CDR3, as DNA: TGTGCCAGCAGGATTCGGGATTTGGGCACAGATACGCAGTATTTT.

V and J are TRBV4-1 and TRBJ1-6; a possible D gene is TRBD1 (5 bases). The CDR3 consists of 16 residues. The germline V gene has CDR1 MGHRA and CDR2 YSYEKL. Trimming left V 6 bases short and J 2 bases short, with 14 bases between. CDR3 bases: TGCGCCAGCAGACTCGAAAAGGGGCCCTATAATTCACCCCTCCACTTT. It translates to CASRLEKGPYNSPLHF.

CDR3 sequence: CASSDLGPQDGYTF. The CDR3 bases are TGTGCCAGCAGTGACCTGGGCCCCCAAGATGGCTACACCTTC. The V gene is TRBV2, the J gene TRBJ1-2, with no clear D. There are 14 residues in the CDR3. CDR1 and CDR2 from the germline V gene are SNHLY and FYNNEI. V gave up 3 bases and J gave up 6 bases, with 14 bases separating them.